This TCR beta chain comes out of a study of blood T cell repertoires in COVID-19. Study background: Specimens from acute and convalescent COVID-19 originated in the United States, Italy and Spain.

Per the original data handling: Estimation of nucleated cell counts was performed using reference gene primer amplification. The assay was immunoSEQ multiplex PCR, and TCRdb's table has in-frame clones only and misses some. The V and J calls and the clone size are those of that table, but D and trimming were determined from the DNA. The sample records a few hundred thousand clones, around 86% being singletons. Sequenced sample: peripheral blood. This clonotype originated in a woman aged 25 to 39 who had recovered from COVID-19.

The CDR3 sequence is CASSLAGTGQFF. For the CDR3, the DNA is TGCGCCAGCAGCTTGGCCGGGACAGGGCAGTTCTTC. This chain uses TRBV5-1 with TRBJ2-1, with 8 bases aligning to TRBD1. The CDR3 covers 12 residues. Trimming removed 0 bases from V and 12 bases from J; junction bases left unmatched: 2. The germline CDR1 and CDR2 sequences are SGHRS and YFSETQ.